This T cell receptor (beta chain) was captured by sequencing in a study of blood T cell repertoires in COVID-19. Study overall: PBMCs, B-cell-depleted T cells, or T cells were the source of the cDNA or gDNA that made up the material.

TCRdb keeps only in-frame clones here, not all; method: immunoSEQ multiplex PCR. In the table there are roughly 70,000 clones, approximately 90% of which are singletons. Sequenced: peripheral blood. The sequence came from a human donor in a cohort sampled during active COVID-19.

The CDR3 here is CASSDSIEHEQFF. CDR3 nucleotides: TGTGCCAGCAGTGACTCAATAGAGCATGAGCAGTTCTTC. The chain joins TRBV6-4 to TRBJ2-1; no firm D call. The germline V and J ends were trimmed by 0 bases and 8 bases, with 8 bases remaining between them. The germline V gene encodes CDR1 MRHNA and CDR2 SNTAGT. This CDR3 region has 13 residues.